The clone carrying this TCR beta chain occurred a few times. These data are taken from a study of OX40 agonist ivuxolimab in advanced cancers. Germline-derived CDR1 and CDR2 are LNHDA and SQIVND (reference sequence). The CDR3 length is 20 residues. After removal of 2 bases from V and 0 bases from J, the junction contained 14 bases not matched to a gene. Profiling relied on immunoSEQ multiplex PCR, and the TCRdb table lists in-frame clones only, not all of them. The table has 40,000 or so clones, about 90% seen once; the top ten hold nearly 9.5%. The receptor was isolated from an adult with an advanced solid tumor such as melanoma, head and neck, liver or kidney cancer. The sample here was CD4+ or CD8+ T cells sorted from blood, taken in a trial of the OX40 agonist ivuxolimab. The rearrangement links TRBV19 to TRBJ2-1, with 9 bases lining up with TRBD1. The CDR3 is CASSIYGTGFRPSSYNEQFF. CDR3 nucleotide sequence: TGTGCCAGTAGTATATACGGGACAGGGTTCCGTCCCTCCTCCTACAATGAGCAGTTCTTC.